Listed below are T cell receptor beta chains from one sample, sequenced in a study of blood T cell repertoires in COVID-19. Some clones are missing from TCRdb's copy, which holds only in-frame ones; the method was immunoSEQ multiplex PCR. This sample carries roughly 66,000 clones, around 82% of them seen once, and the ten largest clones take 6.6%. Sequenced input: peripheral blood. The origin of the receptors is a man aged 60 to 69 with acute or convalescent COVID-19. CDR3s include the opening cysteine and the closing phenylalanine or tryptophan. The order of the fields is clone size, CDR3 length, V gene, D gene, J gene, CDR3 protein, CDR3 DNA. A D gene is named only where the DNA matches it firmly. Only part of the rows carry a size: once, few, many, or a class if the clone is expanded.

size: NA; length: 15; V: TRBV28; D: TRBD2; J: TRBJ2-7; CDR3: CASRGIAGGSYGQYF; DNA: TGTGCCAGCAGAGGTATAGCGGGGGGTTCCTACGGGCAGTACTTC
size: NA; length: 15; V: TRBV30; D: TRBD1; J: TRBJ1-2; CDR3: CACHRDRAEFVGYTF; DNA: TGTGCCTGTCACCGGGACAGGGCCGAGTTTGTTGGCTACACCTTC
size: once; length: 16; V: TRBV6-5; D: TRBD1; J: TRBJ1-5; CDR3: CASSLGQGEGNQPQHF; DNA: TGTGCCAGCAGTTTGGGACAGGGAGAGGGAAATCAGCCCCAGCATTTT
size: few; length: 13; V: TRBV4-1; D: NA; J: TRBJ1-3; CDR3: CASSPSPGNTIYF; DNA: TGCGCCAGCAGTCCGAGCCCGGGAAACACCATATATTTT
size: NA; length: 13; V: TRBV6-1; D: NA; J: TRBJ2-5; CDR3: CASSEAGQSYQYF; DNA: TGTGCCAGCAGTGAGGCGGGACAGTCATACCAGTACTTC
size: many; length: 15; V: TRBV5-6; D: TRBD1; J: TRBJ2-2; CDR3: CASSPGGGNTGELFF; DNA: TGTGCCAGCAGTCCAGGGGGCGGGAACACCGGGGAGCTGTTTTTT
size: NA; length: 15; V: TRBV5-1; D: NA; J: TRBJ2-7; CDR3: CASSLADREGEEQYF; DNA: TGCGCCAGCAGCTTGGCGGACAGGGAGGGTGAGGAGCAGTACTTC
size: few; length: 12; V: TRBV2; D: NA; J: TRBJ2-5; CDR3: CASSDRGETQYF; DNA: TGTGCCAGCAGTGACCGGGGAGAGACCCAGTACTTC
size: few; length: 15; V: TRBV11-2; D: TRBD1; J: TRBJ1-4; CDR3: CASSAGTGKNEKLFF; DNA: TGTGCCAGCAGCGCCGGGACAGGGAAGAATGAAAAACTGTTTTTT
size: NA; length: 13; V: TRBV11-2; D: NA; J: TRBJ2-2; CDR3: CASSFRVAGELFF; DNA: TGTGCCAGCAGCTTCAGGGTGGCCGGGGAGCTGTTTTTT
size: once; length: 14; V: TRBV6-5; D: NA; J: TRBJ1-5; CDR3: CASAGRQGNQPQHF; DNA: TGTGCCTCAGCGGGTAGGCAGGGAAATCAGCCCCAGCATTTT
size: NA; length: 16; V: TRBV14; D: NA; J: TRBJ1-3; CDR3: CASSQDLAQPLDTIYF; DNA: TGTGCCAGCAGCCAAGATTTGGCACAGCCGCTGGACACCATATATTTT
size: NA; length: 15; V: TRBV5-4; D: TRBD1; J: TRBJ1-6; CDR3: CASSTQDRVGSPLHF; DNA: TGTGCCAGCAGCACCCAGGACAGGGTCGGTTCACCCCTCCACTTT
size: NA; length: 15; V: TRBV6-2/TRBV6-3; D: NA; J: TRBJ1-5; CDR3: CASSYSTDSNQPQHF; DNA: TGTGCCAGCAGTTACTCCACAGATAGCAATCAGCCCCAGCATTTT
size: NA; length: 16; V: TRBV11-3; D: NA; J: TRBJ2-1; CDR3: CASSSLWGPIYNEQFF; DNA: TGTGCCAGCAGCTCCCTTTGGGGCCCTATCTACAATGAGCAGTTCTTC
size: NA; length: 19; V: TRBV6-2/TRBV6-3; D: TRBD1; J: TRBJ2-6; CDR3: CASSSPPGRGLIGANVLTF; DNA: TGTGCCAGCAGTTCACCCCCGGGCAGGGGGCTCATCGGGGCCAACGTCCTGACTTTC
size: NA; length: 16; V: TRBV9; D: TRBD1; J: TRBJ2-1; CDR3: CASSVSGTGGEVRQFF; DNA: TGTGCCAGCAGCGTAAGCGGGACAGGGGGCGAAGTGCGGCAGTTCTTC
size: NA; length: 15; V: TRBV5-1; D: NA; J: TRBJ1-3; CDR3: CASSLDRAGGNTIYF; DNA: TGCGCCAGCAGCTTGGACCGGGCGGGTGGAAACACCATATATTTT